This paragraph reports one T cell receptor beta chain. Antigen specificity is unknown. Profiled with immunoSEQ multiplex PCR; TCRdb holds only in-frame clones, not every one. The sample gives about 22,000 clones, approximately 84% of which show up once; about 2.3% is in the top ten. The source of the sample is a study of T cells in localized non-small cell lung cancer. The study, taken as a whole, reports: Only one tumor region went through sequencing, so heterogeneity may still be there. Researchers found a median approximately 53 of the top 100 tumor clones in adjacent lung. Uninvolved adjacent lung had the highest recorded T cell clonality, with tumor below it.

The length of the CDR3 is 13 residues. CDR1 is SGHNT and CDR2 is YYREEE in the germline V gene (reference sequence). Between the trimmed V and J ends, which lost 2 bases and 5 bases, there was a span of 10 bases. Source: peripheral blood, taken before any cancer treatment. The gene calls are TRBV5-4 and TRBJ2-5; a possible D gene is TRBD2 (5 bases). The sequence was collected from a man between 40 and 70 years old with stage I lung adenocarcinoma. The CDR3 loop reads CASSLKPGETQYF. CDR3 nucleotides: TGTGCCAGCAGCTTAAAGCCGGGGGAGACCCAGTACTTC.